The clone carrying this T cell receptor beta chain was detected only a few times. Using a J-beta primer mix together with a sample-barcoded 5' primer, a second PCR was run for about 7 to 12 cycles. TCRdb used MiXCR to reprocess the 5' RACE reads, holding one entry per CDR3 protein. This sample has approximately 580,000 distinct CDR3 sequences, with about 25% found just once. Total RNA amounts of at least 5 micrograms were extracted per sample. This specimen belongs to a study of blood T cells in healthy people across ages. A further study also used this sample, focusing on T cells of mothers and their children. That work contributes: From each mother came over 8 million TCR beta CDR3 reads, and from each child came 2.5 million to 3.5 million.

The receptor's source is a boy under 18 in good health. Sequencing was carried out using blood.

This chain's CDR3 is CATRQETQYF. As DNA, the CDR3 is TGTGCCACACGACAGGAGACCCAGTACTTC. J is TRBJ2-5 and V is TRBV28, with TRBD1 as a possible D gene (5 bases). V dropped 10 bases and J dropped 5 bases, with 8 bases sitting between them. The CDR3 loop spans 10 amino acids. Germline CDR1 is MDHEN and CDR2 is SYDVKM.